These 28 T cell receptor beta chains came from one sample sequenced in a study of identical twins. MiXCR, run by TCRdb on the 5' RACE reads, gives a single entry per CDR3 protein. The sample contains nearly 200,000 distinct CDR3 sequences, roughly 15% of which appear only once. These data also formed part of another study, on T cells expressing NK-cell markers.

Sequenced: CD8+ T cells sorted from blood. These receptors all stem from a woman younger than 30 in good health.

This clonotype is a singleton in its sample. The V and J genes are TRBV7-6 and TRBJ2-7; 7 nucleotides agree with TRBD1. CDR1 and CDR2 from the germline V gene are SGHVS and FNYEAQ. CDR3 length equals 14 residues. Trimming removed 5 bases from V and 2 bases from J; junction bases left unmatched: 6. As DNA, the CDR3 is TGTGCCAGCAGCCCGGGACAGCCTGCCTACGAGCAGTACTTC. Protein product: CASSPGQPAYEQYF.

The chain links TRBV21-1 to TRBJ2-1. TRBV21-1 is listed as a pseudogene. The CDR3 contains 15 residues. The CDR3 spells CASSKPRSSYNEQFF. CDR3 nucleotide sequence: TGTGCCAGCAGCAAACCCCGAAGCTCCTACAATGAGCAGTTCTTC.

This clonotype was detected only a few times. The chain has TRBV5-6 and TRBJ2-7, with D perhaps assigned TRBD1 or TRBD2 (6 bases each). CDR1 is SGHDT and CDR2 is YYEEEE in the germline V gene. V lost 3 bases and J lost 3, with 13 bases in between. The CDR3 runs 14 residues. This CDR3 reads CASSWGDTVYEQYF. The CDR3 bases are TGTGCCAGCAGCTGGGGGGACACCGTCTACGAGCAGTACTTC.

This clonotype was observed a few times. This chain links TRBV5-1 with TRBJ2-3; D could derive from TRBD1 or TRBD2 (5 bases each). V lost 2 bases to trimming and J lost 2 bases, with 9 bases between them. The germline CDR1 and CDR2 sequences are SGHRS and YFSETQ. This CDR3 has 14 residues. The chain's CDR3 is CASSFTGATDTQYF. CDR3 nucleotides: TGCGCCAGCAGCTTTACCGGGGCCACAGATACGCAGTATTTT.

Of note for this clonotype: Without the conserved terminal phenylalanine or tryptophan, this CDR3 likely stems from a read error. The J gene is TRBJ2-7, the V gene TRBV3-1; D is perhaps TRBD1 or TRBD2 (5 bases each). This CDR3 region has 12 residues. V gave up 3 bases and J gave up 7 bases, with 10 bases separating them. The germline V gene has CDR1 LGHDT and CDR2 YNNKEL (reference sequence). CDR3 amino acids: CASSQGPREQYL. The DNA of the CDR3 is TGTGCCAGCAGCCAGGGACCGAGGGAGCAGTACCTC.

V gene TRBV6-6 combines with J gene TRBJ2-1; the D gene is possibly TRBD2 (6 bases). Trimming removed 6 bases at V and 7 bases at J, with 10 bases between. In germline, CDR1 is MNHNY, CDR2 SVGAGI (reference sequence). The CDR3 has 12 amino acids. The CDR3 nucleotides read TGTGCCAGCAGGGGGGGTAGTAATGAGCAGTTCTTC. Protein product: CASRGGSNEQFF.

This clonotype has more than one count but fewer than ten. The rearrangement joins TRBV12-3 or TRBV12-4 to TRBJ2-1, with 9 positions matching TRBD2. Trimming took 7 bases from V and 7 from J; bases not matched to a gene: 5. CDR3 length: 13 residues. Written as DNA, the CDR3 is TGTGCCAGCACGGGACTAGCTGGTAATGAGCAGTTCTTC. Its protein is CASTGLAGNEQFF.

This clonotype was seen only a few times. The chain recombines TRBV9 with TRBJ2-7; 8 nucleotides align to TRBD2. The CDR3 runs to 15 residues. Germline CDR1 reads SGDLS; CDR2 reads YYNGEE. Trimming cost V 4 bases and J 0 bases; bases outside gene matches: 6. The CDR3 bases are TGTGCCAGCAGCCAGACTAGCGTACTCTCCTACGAGCAGTACTTC. Translated, it gives CASSQTSVLSYEQYF.

In its sample, this clonotype was seen many times. This chain links TRBV19 with TRBJ1-5; D is uncertain. The V end lost 6 bases, the J end lost 4 bases, and 10 bases lay between the germline ends. Germline V gene sequence: CDR1 LNHDA, CDR2 SQIVND (reference sequence). This CDR3 is built from 13 residues. This CDR3 reads CASSLVGNQPQHF. The CDR3 DNA is TGTGCCAGTAGCCTCGTGGGGAATCAGCCCCAGCATTTT.

The table lists this clonotype with a few counts. J is TRBJ1-1 and V is TRBV7-9; D unresolved. Germline CDR1 is SEHNR and CDR2 is FQNEAQ (reference sequence). V was pared by 0 bases and J by 9 bases, with 8 bases between. This CDR3 region has 12 residues. The CDR3: CASSLAWTQAFF. In nucleotides, the CDR3 is TGTGCCAGCAGCTTAGCCTGGACTCAAGCTTTCTTT.

This chain joins TRBV29-1 and TRBJ2-1; TRBD2 matches at 8 bases. The CDR3 sequence is 15 residues long. V lost 0 bases, J lost 6 bases, and 7 bases stayed unmatched. Germline V gene data show CDR1 as SQVTM and CDR2 as ANQGSEA. CDR3 nucleotides: TGCAGCGTTGAAGAGGTACGTACTAGCGGCAATGAGCAGTTCTTC. Translation gives CSVEEVRTSGNEQFF.

This clonotype was counted between two and nine times. CDR3 sequence: CASSTFDRTRGGYTF. CDR3 sequence (DNA): TGTGCCAGCAGTACCTTCGACAGGACCCGGGGTGGCTACACCTTC. The gene calls are TRBV6-1 and TRBJ1-2; D is possibly TRBD1 (6 bases). Per germline, CDR1 MNHNS and CDR2 SASEGT. V was clipped by 5 bases and J by 7 bases, with 20 bases between them. The CDR3 has 15 residues.

The chain joins TRBV27 to TRBJ1-2, with a weak D call TRBD1 (6 bases). Trimming shortened V by 4 bases and J by 4 bases, and 10 bases separated the two germline ends. This CDR3 has 13 residues. Germline V gene data show CDR1 as MNHEY and CDR2 as SMNVEV (reference sequence). CDR3 residues: CASSYSGAYGYTF. In DNA, the CDR3 is TGTGCCAGCAGTTACTCAGGGGCCTATGGCTACACCTTC.

The chain employs TRBV30 and TRBJ2-1, with D possibly called TRBD1 or TRBD2 (5 bases each). CDR3 length: 12 amino acids. The germline gives CDR1 GTSNPN, CDR2 SVGIG (reference sequence). Trimming shortened V by 2 bases and J by 13 bases, and 15 bases separated the two germline ends. CDR3 bases: TGTGCCTGGAGTTGGCAGGGAGTAGGTCAGTTCTTC. Encoded protein: CAWSWQGVGQFF.

The J gene is TRBJ1-2, the V gene TRBV6-6; a possible D gene is TRBD1 (6 bases). Trimming took 5 bases from V and 8 from J, leaving 12 bases between them. Looked up from germline, CDR1 is MNHNY and CDR2 is SVGAGI (reference sequence). The CDR3 loop spans 12 amino acids. The CDR3 coding sequence is TGTGCCAGCAGTCTGACAGGTCAGGGCTACACCTTC. Translated: CASSLTGQGYTF.

This clonotype was counted a few times. The chain links TRBV14 to TRBJ1-4; the D gene is possibly TRBD1 (5 bases). V was cut by 2 bases and J by 5 bases, with 12 bases left in between. This CDR3 region has 15 residues. CDR1 and CDR2 from the germline V gene are SGHDN and FVKESK. The CDR3 here is CASSQTGTENEKLFF. In DNA form, the CDR3 reads TGTGCCAGCAGCCAAACCGGGACTGAGAATGAAAAACTGTTTTTT.

In its sample, this clonotype was seen a few times. This chain joins TRBV25-1 and TRBJ2-1; no definite D call. CDR1 and CDR2 (germline): MGHDK, SYGVNS. The CDR3 has 10 residues. Deletions cut 3 bases from V and 8 bases from J, with 2 bases between. CDR3 nucleotides: TGTGCCAGCAGTGACGATGAGCAGTTCTTC. As protein: CASSDDEQFF. Complete variable domain (other parts from reference TRBV25-1 and TRBJ2-1): EADIYQTPRYLVIGTGKKITLECSQTMGHDKMYWYQQDPGMELHLIHYSYGVNSTEKGDLSSESTVSRIRTEHFPLTLESARPSHTSQYLCASSDDEQFFGPGTRLTVL.

This clonotype was detected only a few times. The chain joins TRBV9 to TRBJ1-1; 8 bases agree with TRBD1. The ends lost 3 bases at V and 7 bases at J; junction bases unmatched: 5. CDR3 size: 13 residues. Looked up from germline, CDR1 is SGDLS and CDR2 is YYNGEE. CDR3 in DNA: TGTGCCAGCAGCGACCGACAGGGGTTTGAAGCTTTCTTT. Its protein product is CASSDRQGFEAFF.

There are many counts of this clonotype. J is TRBJ2-5 and V is TRBV9, with TRBD1 as a possible D gene (5 bases). CDR1 is SGDLS, CDR2 YYNGEE, per germline. Trimming pared 0 bases from V and 2 bases from J, leaving 8 bases between. CDR3 size: 14 residues. CDR3 DNA sequence: TGTGCCAGCAGCGTAGGTGCAGGGCAAGAGACCCAGTACTTC. It specifies CASSVGAGQETQYF.

This clonotype was seen only a few times. The chain employs TRBV12-3 or TRBV12-4 and TRBJ2-7, with TRBD1 identical over 11 bases. Germline trimming cut 6 bases from V and 4 bases from J; bases unmatched to any gene: 5. This CDR3 has 14 residues. As DNA, the CDR3 is TGTGCCAGCAGCCTCCGGGACAGGGGGTACGAGCAGTACTTC. Protein product: CASSLRDRGYEQYF.

The sample holds many counts of this clonotype. CDR3 residues: CATSTSKNEQFF. Written as DNA, the CDR3 is TGTGCCACCAGTACAAGCAAGAATGAGCAGTTCTTC. This chain uses TRBV24-1 with TRBJ2-1; no clear D gene. Germline-derived CDR1 and CDR2 are KGHDR and SFDVKD. The CDR3 runs to 12 residues. V shed 6 bases and J shed 7 bases, with 9 bases lying between them.

The chain carries TRBV9 and TRBJ1-1; D is undetermined. CDR3 length: 13 residues. V was trimmed by 3 bases and J by 1 base, leaving 7 bases between them. Germline CDR1 SGDLS, CDR2 YYNGEE. The CDR3: CASSGGKNTEAFF. The CDR3 nucleotides read TGTGCCAGCAGCGGGGGAAAGAACACTGAAGCTTTCTTT.

This clonotype has only a few counts. The rearrangement joins TRBV29-1 to TRBJ2-7, with D hard to call. V lost 3 bases, J lost 6 bases, and 18 bases lay in between. The CDR3 is 14 amino acids. Germline loops: CDR1 SQVTM, CDR2 ANQGSEA. CDR3: CSVEILGNLGEQYF. For the CDR3, the DNA is TGCAGCGTTGAGATTCTGGGGAACTTGGGCGAGCAGTACTTC.

The chain is built from TRBV3-1 and TRBJ1-5, with D hard to call. CDR1 is LGHDT and CDR2 is YNNKEL in the germline V gene (reference sequence). The CDR3 loop spans 14 amino acids. V dropped 1 base and J dropped 3 bases, with 7 bases sitting between them. DNA of the CDR3: TGTGCCAGCAGCCAAGGCCGGTTCAATCAGCCCCAGCATTTT. Protein sequence: CASSQGRFNQPQHF.

This clonotype was observed a few times. The chain links TRBV7-8 to TRBJ2-3; D not resolved. The CDR3 has 14 amino acids. V gave up 5 bases and J gave up 6 bases, with 15 bases separating them. Germline loops: CDR1 SGHVS, CDR2 FQNEAQ. The CDR3 DNA follows: TGTGCCAGCAGCCCGTTCATCATGGGGGATACGCAGTATTTT. Its protein product is CASSPFIMGDTQYF.

This clonotype was seen only a few times. V gene TRBV4-1 combines with J gene TRBJ1-1; D gene ambiguous. Germline V gene sequence: CDR1 MGHRA, CDR2 YSYEKL. V lost 0 bases and J lost 5, with 16 bases in between. The length of the CDR3 is 16 residues. The CDR3 DNA follows: TGCGCCAGCAGCCAAGATACCAGCTCGATGAGGACTGAAGCTTTCTTT. The encoded protein is CASSQDTSSMRTEAFF.

This clonotype has just a few counts. This rearrangement joins TRBV7-3 to TRBJ2-3, with TRBD2 matching 7 bases. In germline, CDR1 is SGHTA, CDR2 FQGTGA. V dropped 1 base and J dropped 4; count of bases not matched to a gene: 5. This CDR3 is built from 15 residues. The CDR3, as DNA: TGTGCCAGCAGCTTAAATGGACTAGAGGCAGATACGCAGTATTTT. Translated, it gives CASSLNGLEADTQYF.

This clonotype was seen only a few times. This chain connects TRBV27 to TRBJ2-7, with D possibly TRBD1 on 5 matching bases. Germline V gene lookup returns CDR1 MNHEY and CDR2 SMNVEV (reference sequence). The CDR3 has 13 residues. V lost 6 bases and J lost 3, with 12 bases in between. The CDR3, as DNA: TGTGCCAGCAGCAGAGGACAAATCTACGAGCAGTACTTC. Its translation is CASSRGQIYEQYF.